The 26 T cell receptor beta chains below come from one sample, sequenced in a study of blood T cell repertoires in COVID-19. Generated by immunoSEQ multiplex PCR, the TCRdb table keeps only in-frame clones and is missing some. Among under 150,000 clones, about 88% were seen once, and the ten largest hold 8% to 11%. Sequencing was carried out using peripheral blood. Receptors were obtained from a man aged 50-60 years with active or convalescent COVID-19.

The V and J genes are TRBV24-1 and TRBJ2-1; 9 bases are a match to TRBD2. CDR1 and CDR2 from the germline V gene are KGHDR and SFDVKD. V shed 3 bases, J shed 7 bases, and the junction held 6 bases outside the gene matches. The CDR3 has 15 residues. The CDR3 DNA reads TGTGCCACCAGTGATAGCGGGAGGATGAGGAATGAGCAGTTCTTC. As protein: CATSDSGRMRNEQFF.

The rearrangement uses TRBV28 and TRBJ2-2; 10 bases line up with TRBD2. V lost 5 bases to trimming and J lost 3 bases; unmatched junction nucleotides: 9. Per the germline V gene, CDR1 is MDHEN and CDR2 is SYDVKM. CDR3 length: 17 amino acids. This chain's CDR3 is CASSPTGLAGDTGELFF. As DNA, the CDR3 is TGTGCCAGCAGTCCGACGGGGCTAGCGGGAGACACCGGGGAGCTGTTTTTT.

This clone came up once. This sequence joins TRBV28 and TRBJ1-1; TRBD1 agrees at 10 bases. Per germline, CDR1 MDHEN and CDR2 SYDVKM. V dropped 4 bases and J dropped 2; count of bases not matched to a gene: 4. This CDR3 has 15 amino acids. This CDR3 reads CASSSTGGTNTEAFF. For the CDR3, the DNA is TGTGCCAGCAGTTCGACAGGGGGCACAAACACTGAAGCTTTCTTT.

This chain uses TRBV9 with TRBJ2-2; 9 bases fit TRBD2. CDR1 and CDR2 (germline): SGDLS, YYNGEE. The CDR3 consists of 15 residues. V shed 2 bases and J 8 bases; nucleotides not matched to a gene: 7. The CDR3 DNA is TGTGCCAGCAGCGTCGGTAGCGGGAGCCGGGGGGAGCTGTTTTTT. Translating it yields CASSVGSGSRGELFF. Using reference TRBV9 and TRBJ2-2 for the parts outside the CDR3, the full variable domain is DSGVTQTPKHLITATGQRVTLRCSPRSGDLSVYWYQQSLDQGLQFLIQYYNGEERAKGNILERFSAQQFPDLHSELNLSSLELGDSALYFCASSVGSGSRGELFFGEGSRLTVL.

This chain uses TRBV15 with TRBJ2-5; 11 bases are a match to TRBD2. Unmatched junction bases numbered 14, after V lost 0 bases and J lost 2 bases. Germline V CDR1 and CDR2: LNHNV, YYDKDF (reference sequence). The CDR3 has 20 amino acids. In DNA form, the CDR3 reads TGTGCCACCAGCAGAGATTATGGGGAACTAGCGGGAGTAGGGCAAGAGACCCAGTACTTC. The encoded protein is CATSRDYGELAGVGQETQYF.

The chain employs TRBV11-2 and TRBJ2-2; no definite D call. Trimming removed 3 bases at V and 5 bases at J, with 7 bases between. The CDR3 totals 13 residues. Per germline, CDR1 SGHAT and CDR2 FQNNGV. The CDR3 DNA reads TGTGCCAGCAGCTTTGTCGGTACCGGGGAGCTGTTTTTT. The encoded protein is CASSFVGTGELFF. The full variable domain, its missing parts supplied by reference TRBV11-2 and TRBJ2-2, is EAGVAQSPRYKIIEKRQSVAFWCNPISGHATLYWYQQILGQGPKLLIQFQNNGVVDDSQLPKDRFSAERLKGVDSTLKIQPAKLEDSAVYLCASSFVGTGELFFGEGSRLTVL.

The chain recombines TRBV4-3 with TRBJ1-5, with a weak D call TRBD1 (5 bases). Germline V gene sequence: CDR1 LGHNA, CDR2 YSLEER. The V and J ends lost 0 bases and 5 bases respectively, with 11 bases between them. The CDR3 totals 15 residues. CDR3 sequence: CASSQDRGFDQPQHF. Here the CDR3 DNA reads TGCGCCAGCAGCCAAGATAGGGGTTTCGATCAGCCCCAGCATTTT.

This clone was seen just once. V and J are TRBV7-9 and TRBJ2-7; the D gene is possibly TRBD1 (5 bases). CDR1 is SEHNR and CDR2 is FQNEAQ in the germline V gene (reference sequence). This CDR3 spans 15 amino acids. Trimming left V 1 base short and J 5 bases short, with 15 bases between. This CDR3 is CASSLGGRYINEQYF. For the CDR3, the DNA is TGTGCCAGCAGCTTAGGGGGCCGCTACATAAACGAGCAGTACTTC.

V gene TRBV2 combines with J gene TRBJ1-6; the match to TRBD1 covers 8 bases. This CDR3 spans 14 amino acids. The V segment lost 5 bases and the J segment 7 bases; nucleotides outside the gene matches: 4. CDR1 SNHLY and CDR2 FYNNEI come from the germline V gene. CDR3 coding DNA: TGTGCCAGCAGTCCGACAGGGGAGAATTCACCCCTCCACTTT. Translation gives CASSPTGENSPLHF. Complete variable domain (other parts from reference TRBV2 and TRBJ1-6): EPEVTQTPSHQVTQMGQEVILRCVPISNHLYFYWYRQILGQKVEFLVSFYNNEISEKSEIFDDQFSVERPDGSNFTLKIRSTKLEDSAMYFCASSPTGENSPLHFGNGTRLTVT.

Concerning this clone: At one of its ends the junction is not consistent with the germline gene, which may arise from a read error. The chain combines TRBV28 with TRBJ2-7; 11 bases match TRBD1. The CDR3 is 12 residues long. The V gene's germline CDR1 is MDHEN and CDR2 SYDVKM. CDR3 amino acids: CASSLGQGGTHF. DNA of the CDR3: TGTGCCAGCAGTTTGGGACAGGGGGGAACGCACTTC.

The gene calls are TRBV10-3 and TRBJ1-4; D is ambiguous. The V gene's germline CDR1 is ENHRY and CDR2 SYGVKD. The CDR3 loop spans 14 amino acids. With 3 bases removed from V and 4 bases from J, the gap between germline ends came to 9 bases. The CDR3, as DNA: TGTGCCATCAGTGAACTGGGCTATAATGAAAAACTGTTTTTT. Residues: CAISELGYNEKLFF.

The table lists this clone with a count of one. The chain recombines TRBV28 with TRBJ2-7, with TRBD2 matching over 11 bases. This CDR3 is built from 15 residues. Per the germline V gene, CDR1 is MDHEN and CDR2 is SYDVKM. Germline trimming cut 3 bases from V and 3 bases from J; bases unmatched to any gene: 4. The CDR3 nucleotides read TGTGCCAGCAGTTTCAGACTAGCGGGATTCTACGAGCAGTACTTC. Its protein product is CASSFRLAGFYEQYF.

V usage is TRBV18 and J usage is TRBJ2-1, with TRBD2 matching over 10 bases. This CDR3 region has 17 residues. Looked up from germline, CDR1 is KGHSH and CDR2 is LQKENI. V trimming: 2 bases; J trimming: 2 bases; junction bases outside the gene matches: 6. The CDR3 loop reads CASSPTAGGLTYNEQFF. The CDR3 coding sequence is TGTGCCAGCTCACCAACAGCGGGAGGGCTTACCTACAATGAGCAGTTCTTC.

This clone came up once. The chain has TRBV7-9 and TRBJ1-2; the match to TRBD1 covers 12 bases. Losses at the gene ends were 2 bases for V and 8 bases for J; bases not matched to a gene: 6. The CDR3 contains 15 residues. Germline CDR1 reads SEHNR; CDR2 reads FQNEAQ (reference sequence). The CDR3 DNA follows: TGTGCCAGCAGCTTACTAGGGACAGGGGGCGCCGGCTACACCTTC. Translated: CASSLLGTGGAGYTF. Complete variable domain (other parts from reference TRBV7-9 and TRBJ1-2): DTGVSQNPRHKITKRGQNVTFRCDPISEHNRLYWYRQTLGQGPEFLTYFQNEAQLEKSRLLSDRFSAERPKGSFSTLEIQRTEQGDSAMYLCASSLLGTGGAGYTFGSGTRLTVV.

This clone was detected once. The chain carries TRBV3-1 (or the pseudogene TRBV3-2) and TRBJ1-2, with no clear D. Trimming removed 6 bases from V and 8 bases from J, with 13 bases in between. CDR3 length: 12 amino acids. Per the germline V gene, CDR1 is LGHDT and CDR2 is YNNKEL (reference sequence). DNA for the CDR3: TGTGCCAGCAGTTATGCGGGGAAAGGCTACACCTTC. Translated, it gives CASSYAGKGYTF.

Comment on this clone: Other nucleotide sequences from this sample produce the same CDR3. This chain uses TRBV12-3 or TRBV12-4 with TRBJ1-1; 9 positions match TRBD1. The V segment lost 5 bases and the J segment 4 bases; nucleotides outside the gene matches: 2. The CDR3 runs to 13 residues. For the CDR3, the DNA is TGTGCCAGCAGTCGACAGGGGGGCACTGAAGCTTTCTTT. Residues: CASSRQGGTEAFF.

The V and J genes are TRBV5-1 and TRBJ2-3; TRBD2 might be the D (5 bases). CDR1 SGHRS and CDR2 YFSETQ come from the germline V gene. This CDR3 contains 14 residues. V was shortened by 3 bases and J by 4 bases, with 12 bases between the two germline ends. The CDR3 sequence is CASSSEPGSDTQYF. The CDR3 bases are TGCGCCAGCAGCTCAGAGCCGGGATCAGATACGCAGTATTTT.

This chain connects TRBV6-4 to TRBJ1-5; D is possibly TRBD1 (6 bases). With 3 bases removed from V and 2 bases from J, the gap between germline ends came to 8 bases. In germline, CDR1 is MRHNA, CDR2 SNTAGT. The CDR3 totals 14 residues. The CDR3: CASSEGGGNQPQHF. The CDR3 DNA is TGTGCCAGCAGTGAAGGGGGGGGCAATCAGCCCCAGCATTTT.

The genes are TRBV29-1 and TRBJ2-5, with a possible D match to TRBD1 (6 bases). V shed 4 bases and J shed 5 bases, with 14 bases lying between them. Germline CDR1 is SQVTM and CDR2 is ANQGSEA. This CDR3 comprises 13 residues. The CDR3 nucleotides read TGCAGCGTTGTCAGGGGTCGGATGGAGACCCAGTACTTC. Protein product: CSVVRGRMETQYF.

This clone appeared a single time. The CDR3 is CASSGGGRDFEAFF. In nucleotides, the CDR3 is TGTGCCAGCAGTGGGGGGGGCCGAGACTTTGAAGCTTTCTTT. The J gene is TRBJ1-1, the V gene TRBV28; D is perhaps TRBD1 (6 bases). The V and J ends lost 5 bases and 7 bases respectively, with 17 bases between them. The CDR3 has 14 amino acids. Germline CDR1 MDHEN, CDR2 SYDVKM.

The chain joins TRBV7-2 to TRBJ1-4, with TRBD1 identical over 8 bases. The V segment lost 2 bases and the J segment 6 bases; nucleotides outside the gene matches: 8. CDR3 size: 16 residues. Germline assignment: CDR1 SGHTA and CDR2 FQGNSA. In DNA, the CDR3 is TGTGCCAGCAGCTTAAAGCAGGGGGCCTCCTATGAAAAACTGTTTTTT. It yields the protein CASSLKQGASYEKLFF.

The V and J genes are TRBV6-5 and TRBJ1-6; D not certain. Trimming shortened V by 7 bases and J by 9 bases, and 16 bases separated the two germline ends. This CDR3 is built from 14 residues. Germline values: CDR1 MNHEY, CDR2 SVGAGI. CDR3 sequence (DNA): TGTGCCAGCAACAACAGAGGAGGTGGTTCACCCCTCCACTTT. Amino acid sequence: CASNNRGGGSPLHF.

This chain connects TRBV28 to TRBJ1-6; D gene unclear. The germline V gene has CDR1 MDHEN and CDR2 SYDVKM. CDR3 length: 15 residues. Deletions cut 3 bases from V and 6 bases from J, with 12 bases between. The CDR3 DNA follows: TGTGCCAGCAGTTTCGACCAGGTTCCTAATTCACCCCTCCACTTT. Protein product: CASSFDQVPNSPLHF.

The chain joins TRBV15 to TRBJ1-2; 8 nucleotides match TRBD1. The germline V gene has CDR1 LNHNV and CDR2 YYDKDF (reference sequence). V shed 2 bases, J shed 4 bases, and the junction held 0 bases outside the gene matches. The CDR3 is 13 residues long. The CDR3: CATSRTGGYGYTF. The DNA of the CDR3 is TGTGCCACCAGCAGAACAGGGGGCTATGGCTACACCTTC.

The chain combines TRBV7-9 with TRBJ2-5; D gene unclear. The CDR3 is 13 amino acids. CDR1 and CDR2 (germline): SEHNR, FQNEAQ (reference sequence). V lost 3 bases to trimming and J lost 4 bases, with 9 bases between them. The CDR3 protein is CASSLAGSETQYF. CDR3 bases: TGTGCCAGCAGCTTGGCCGGGTCAGAGACCCAGTACTTC.

The chain recombines TRBV28 with TRBJ1-1; 9 bases fit TRBD1. V was pared by 9 bases and J by 3 bases, with 8 bases of the junction left unmatched. CDR1 and CDR2 from the germline V gene are MDHEN and SYDVKM. The CDR3 totals 14 residues. As DNA, the CDR3 is TGTGCCAGTAAAAGACAGGGGGTGGACACTGAAGCTTTCTTT. This encodes CASKRQGVDTEAFF.